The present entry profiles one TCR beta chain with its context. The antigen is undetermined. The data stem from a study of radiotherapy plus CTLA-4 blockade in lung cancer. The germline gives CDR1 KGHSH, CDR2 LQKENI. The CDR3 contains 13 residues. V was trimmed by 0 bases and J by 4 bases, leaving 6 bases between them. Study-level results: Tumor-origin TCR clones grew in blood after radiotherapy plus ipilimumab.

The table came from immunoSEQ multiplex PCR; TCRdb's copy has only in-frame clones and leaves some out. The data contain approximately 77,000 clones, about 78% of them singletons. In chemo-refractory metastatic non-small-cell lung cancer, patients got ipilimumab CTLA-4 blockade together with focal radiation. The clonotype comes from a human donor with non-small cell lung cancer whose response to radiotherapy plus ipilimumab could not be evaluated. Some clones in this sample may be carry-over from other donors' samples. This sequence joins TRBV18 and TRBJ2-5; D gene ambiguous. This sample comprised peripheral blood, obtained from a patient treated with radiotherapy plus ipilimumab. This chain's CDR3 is CASSPPNSETQYF. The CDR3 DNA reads TGTGCCAGCTCACCACCTAATTCAGAGACCCAGTACTTC. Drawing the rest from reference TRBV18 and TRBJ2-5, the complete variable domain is NAGVMQNPRHLVRRRGQEARLRCSPMKGHSHVYWYRQLPEEGLKFMVYLQKENIIDESGMPKERFSAEFPKEGPSILRIQQVVRGDSAAYFCASSPPNSETQYFGPGTRLLVL.